The clone carrying this T cell receptor (beta chain) was seen a single time. These data are taken from a study of Ad26.COV2.S vaccination and SARS-CoV-2 variants. TCRdb's table, derived via immunoSEQ multiplex PCR, lists solely in-frame clones and lacks some. Counted here are some 180,000 clones, around 88% occurring once; the ten biggest clones make up more than 4.5%. V lost 5 bases and J lost 0, with 9 bases in between. This CDR3 has 14 amino acids. Germline assignment: CDR1 SGHTA and CDR2 FQGTGA. The input for sequencing was peripheral blood, taken after recovery from COVID-19. The origin of this receptor is a human donor who had recovered from COVID-19. V is TRBV7-3 and J is TRBJ2-3, with D uncertain. CDR3 residues: CASSPPGSTDTQYF. The CDR3 DNA reads as TGTGCCAGCAGCCCTCCAGGAAGCACAGATACGCAGTATTTT.